This is a list of T cell receptor beta chains from one sample in a study of cytomegalovirus exposure and HLA in healthy donors. Libraries were prepared by immunoSEQ multiplex PCR; TCRdb keeps only in-frame clonotypes and omits some of them. The table shows fewer than 70,000 clones, with around 90% occurring only once. Material: PBMCs. Every receptor here comes from a man in his late teens or twenties in good health and CMV-seronegative. Both conserved end residues are part of each CDR3. A D gene is named only where the DNA matches it firmly. A row's size may be missing; if present it is once, few, many or a size class.

v_gene,abundance,j_gene,d_gene,len,CDR3aa,CDR3nt
TRBV10-2,-,TRBJ1-5,-,12,CASGVGGQPQHF,TGCGCCAGCGGGGTGGGGGGACAGCCCCAGCATTTT
TRBV7-3,-,TRBJ2-1,TRBD2,17,CASSSREREASYNEQFF,TGTGCCAGCAGCTCGAGAGAGCGGGAGGCCTCCTACAATGAGCAGTTCTTC
TRBV10-2,-,TRBJ2-1,TRBD1,11,CASGTGNEQFF,TGCGCCAGTGGGACAGGGAATGAGCAGTTCTTC
TRBV10-3,-,TRBJ2-7,TRBD2,13,CAIGLAGGGEQYF,TGTGCCATTGGACTAGCGGGAGGAGGCGAGCAGTACTTC
TRBV29-1,-,TRBJ2-5,TRBD1,13,CSAKATGKETQYF,TGCAGCGCCAAAGCGACAGGGAAAGAGACCCAGTACTTC
TRBV19,-,TRBJ2-3,TRBD2,15,CASTTSGRGSDTQYF,TGTGCCAGTACGACTAGCGGGAGAGGTTCCGATACGCAGTATTTT
TRBV6-1,-,TRBJ1-2,-,13,CASSAQGVHGYTF,TGTGCCAGCAGCGCACAGGGAGTTCATGGCTACACCTTC
TRBV18,-,TRBJ2-5,TRBD2,15,CASSTSSGVQETQYF,TGTGCCAGCTCAACTTCTAGCGGAGTACAAGAGACCCAGTACTTC
TRBV15,-,TRBJ2-7,-,15,CATSRDVWDSYEQYF,TGTGCCACCAGCAGAGATGTTTGGGACTCTTACGAGCAGTACTTC
TRBV5-6,-,TRBJ2-3,TRBD2,16,CASRPTSGRTSGTQYF,TGTGCCAGCAGGCCTACTAGCGGGAGGACGTCAGGTACGCAGTATTTT
TRBV4-2,-,TRBJ2-6,TRBD2,18,CASSQDLAGKPGANVLTF,TGTGCCAGCAGCCAAGATCTAGCGGGTAAGCCTGGGGCCAACGTCCTGACTTTC
TRBV15,-,TRBJ2-5,TRBD1,15,CATSRDFRGRGTQYF,TGTGCCACCAGCAGAGACTTTAGGGGGCGCGGGACCCAGTACTTC
TRBV27,-,TRBJ2-5,TRBD2,15,CASSLTIGGKETQYF,TGTGCCAGCAGTTTGACAATCGGGGGGAAAGAGACCCAGTACTTC
TRBV7-9,-,TRBJ2-1,TRBD1,16,CASSPRTGEAYNEQFF,TGTGCCAGCAGCCCGCGGACAGGGGAAGCCTACAATGAGCAGTTCTTC
TRBV28,-,TRBJ2-7,TRBD1,15,CASNTPGQGRYEQYF,TGTGCCAGCAACACCCCGGGACAGGGCCGATACGAGCAGTACTTC
TRBV6-6,-,TRBJ2-2,TRBD1,16,CASTTGDRGWTGELFF,TGTGCCAGCACCACAGGGGACAGGGGGTGGACCGGGGAGCTGTTTTTT
TRBV7-9,once,TRBJ1-5,-,14,CASSYGGYDQPQHF,TGTGCCAGCAGCTACGGCGGCTACGATCAGCCCCAGCATTTT
TRBV18,-,TRBJ1-1,-,13,CASSPGRNTEAFF,TGTGCCAGCTCACCGGGCAGGAACACTGAAGCTTTCTTT
TRBV11-2,-,TRBJ2-7,-,16,CASSLKSLGHLYEQYF,TGTGCCAGCAGCTTAAAAAGCCTAGGTCATCTCTACGAGCAGTACTTC
TRBV7-3,-,TRBJ2-1,-,13,CASSLTRGNEQFF,TGTGCCAGCAGCTTAACAAGGGGGAATGAGCAGTTCTTC
TRBV13,medium-sized,TRBJ2-1,TRBD2,14,CASSSGTSIEEQFF,TGTGCCAGCAGCTCCGGGACTAGCATTGAGGAGCAGTTCTTC
TRBV7-6,-,TRBJ2-1,TRBD1,19,CASSLAVWLGTGGDNEQFF,TGTGCCAGCAGCTTGGCTGTTTGGTTAGGGACAGGGGGCGACAATGAGCAGTTCTTC
TRBV2,-,TRBJ2-5,-,15,CASRSRDLTKETQYF,TGTGCCAGCAGATCCCGGGACTTAACTAAAGAGACCCAGTACTTC
TRBV27,-,TRBJ2-7,TRBD2,15,CASRRGTSGTYEQYF,TGTGCCAGCAGGAGAGGGACTAGCGGGACCTACGAGCAGTACTTC
TRBV5-4,-,TRBJ2-5,TRBD2,15,CASRYSGTSKETQYF,TGTGCCAGCAGGTACTCCGGGACTAGCAAGGAGACCCAGTACTTC
TRBV5-6,-,TRBJ2-1,TRBD1,13,CASSSKTGREQFF,TGTGCCAGCAGCTCAAAGACAGGGCGTGAGCAGTTCTTC
TRBV6-5,-,TRBJ1-1,-,14,CATNPPGIGTEAFF,TGTGCCACCAACCCCCCGGGGATCGGCACTGAAGCTTTCTTT
TRBV7-9,-,TRBJ2-7,-,14,CASSLYRDSYEQYF,TGTGCCAGCAGCTTATACAGGGACTCCTACGAGCAGTACTTC
TRBV27,-,TRBJ2-2,-,16,CASSLMAGFMTGELFF,TGTGCCAGCAGTTTAATGGCAGGGTTTATGACCGGGGAGCTGTTTTTT
TRBV5-6,-,TRBJ2-7,-,15,CASSTIQGLHYEQYF,TGTGCCAGCAGCACCATACAGGGATTGCATTACGAGCAGTACTTC
TRBV5-6,-,TRBJ1-4,-,14,CASSLWEAHEKLFF,TGTGCCAGCAGCTTGTGGGAGGCCCATGAAAAACTGTTTTTT
TRBV7-9,-,TRBJ2-3,TRBD2,16,CASSSRLAGAPRGQYF,TGTGCCAGCAGCTCCCGACTAGCGGGAGCCCCACGGGGGCAGTATTTT
TRBV6-1,-,TRBJ2-7,-,14,CASRPRDTSYEQYF,TGTGCCAGCCGACCCCGGGACACCTCCTACGAGCAGTACTTC
TRBV6-5,few,TRBJ2-3,TRBD2,14,CASRGTSEADTQYF,TGTGCCAGCAGGGGGACTAGCGAAGCAGATACGCAGTATTTT
TRBV27,-,TRBJ2-1,-,11,CASSVYNEQFF,TGTGCCAGCAGTGTATACAATGAGCAGTTCTTC
TRBV7-6,-,TRBJ2-7,TRBD1,16,CASSSYPGQGTYEQYF,TGTGCCAGCAGCTCCTATCCGGGACAGGGGACCTACGAGCAGTACTTC
TRBV6-1,-,TRBJ1-1,TRBD1,15,CASSVGQVMNTEAFF,TGTGCCAGCAGTGTGGGACAGGTAATGAACACTGAAGCTTTCTTT
TRBV25-1,-,TRBJ2-3,-,14,CASSQREVTDTQYF,TGTGCCAGCAGTCAAAGAGAGGTGACAGATACGCAGTATTTT
TRBV5-4,few,TRBJ2-2,-,16,CASSVVPGTNTGELFF,TGTGCCAGCAGTGTGGTCCCGGGGACTAACACCGGGGAGCTGTTTTTT
TRBV2,-,TRBJ1-5,TRBD1,17,CASSRTSGGFSNQPQHF,TGTGCCAGCAGTAGGACTTCAGGGGGATTTAGCAATCAGCCCCAGCATTTT
TRBV5-6,-,TRBJ2-2,TRBD1,13,CASSRDSTGELFF,TGTGCCAGCAGCCGGGACAGCACCGGGGAGCTGTTTTTT
TRBV25-1,-,TRBJ2-7,-,12,CASSGGEYEQYF,TGTGCCAGCAGTGGGGGGGAGTACGAGCAGTACTTC
TRBV4-1,-,TRBJ2-3,-,16,CASSHESELVSDTQYF,TGCGCCAGCAGCCACGAATCTGAACTAGTATCAGATACGCAGTATTTT
TRBV2,once,TRBJ2-1,-,15,CASSGGGWAYNEQFF,TGTGCCAGCAGTGGTGGTGGATGGGCGTACAATGAGCAGTTCTTC
TRBV5-1,-,TRBJ1-2,TRBD1,14,CASSWDSQNYGYTF,TGCGCCAGCAGCTGGGACAGCCAAAACTATGGCTACACCTTC
TRBV9,-,TRBJ2-1,-,16,CASSELLAPGLNEQFF,TGTGCCAGCAGCGAACTACTAGCCCCTGGACTCAATGAGCAGTTCTTC
TRBV28,-,TRBJ2-7,TRBD1,16,CASSFVSGTGSSEQYF,TGTGCCAGCAGTTTTGTATCCGGGACAGGTTCATCCGAGCAGTACTTC
TRBV5-1,-,TRBJ2-5,TRBD1,14,CASSLGGQQETQYF,TGCGCCAGCAGCTTGGGGGGACAGCAAGAGACCCAGTACTTC
TRBV2,-,TRBJ2-7,TRBD2,15,CASVYGRAPGGEQYF,TGTGCCAGCGTATACGGGAGGGCCCCGGGGGGCGAGCAGTACTTC
TRBV5-1,-,TRBJ1-1,-,14,CASSLALVSPEAFF,TGCGCCAGCAGCTTGGCGCTGGTGAGTCCTGAAGCTTTCTTT